The T cell receptor beta chain described here comes from a study of blood T cell repertoires in COVID-19. Methods used by the authors: Estimation of nucleated cell counts was performed using reference gene primer amplification. Clones were sequenced by immunoSEQ multiplex PCR, and TCRdb holds only the in-frame ones, with some missing. That table furnishes V, J and clone size, whereas the DNA furnished D and trimming. The sample comprises more than 200,000 clones, around 87% of which are singletons, and roughly 5% rests with the top ten. This CDR3 is 13 amino acids long. Germline lookup yields CDR1 SGHRS and CDR2 YFSETQ. The V and J ends lost 4 bases and 2 bases respectively, with 10 bases between them.

The sample consisted of peripheral blood. The genes are TRBV5-1 and TRBJ2-7; D perhaps matches TRBD1 (6 bases). The TCR comes from a woman aged 60-75 years with COVID-19, enrolled during active disease. The DNA for the CDR3 is TGCGCCAGCAGCGCCGGGACAACCTACGAGCAGTACTTC. Residues: CASSAGTTYEQYF.